The 8 T cell receptor beta chains below all came from one sample that was sequenced in a study of glioma-infiltrating T cells after dendritic cell vaccination. Method: immunoSEQ multiplex PCR; TCRdb's copy keeps in-frame clones and lacks some. The sample carries 70,000 to 95,000 clones, around 86% recorded once. Time point denoted: after dendritic cell vaccination, including at tumor progression/relapse. The sequencing used blood, collected after dendritic cell vaccination. All receptors come from a human donor with glioblastoma.

The chain combines TRBV2 with TRBJ2-6; D is perhaps TRBD2 (5 bases). The germline V gene has CDR1 SNHLY and CDR2 FYNNEI. V lost 2 bases, J lost 2 bases, and 10 bases lay in between. This CDR3 contains 16 residues. The CDR3 spells CASSERGFAGANVLTF. CDR3 sequence (DNA): TGTGCCAGCAGTGAACGGGGATTTGCTGGGGCCAACGTCCTGACTTTC.

In DNA form, the CDR3 reads TGTGCCAGCTTTTCGAGGGGGCACGAGCAGTACTTC. It specifies CASFSRGHEQYF. V gene TRBV6-5 combines with J gene TRBJ2-7, with 7 bases fitting TRBD1. Germline V gene sequence: CDR1 MNHEY, CDR2 SVGAGI. The trim removed 8 bases at V and 5 bases at J, leaving 6 bases unmatched. The CDR3 is 12 residues long.

This rearrangement joins TRBV7-2 to TRBJ2-5; 8 bases line up with TRBD2. The CDR3 loop spans 15 amino acids. With 4 bases clipped from V and 5 bases from J, the junction kept 9 bases outside the gene matches. The germline V gene has CDR1 SGHTA and CDR2 FQGNSA. In DNA, the CDR3 is TGTGCCAGCAGCTCCGGCCGGGGGGGCCTTGAGACCCAGTACTTC. It codes for CASSSGRGGLETQYF. The whole variable domain, filled in from reference TRBV7-2 and TRBJ2-5, reads GAGVSQSPSNKVTEKGKDVELRCDPISGHTALYWYRQSLGQGLEFLIYFQGNSAPDKSGLPSDRFSAERTGGSVSTLTIQRTQQEDSAVYLCASSSGRGGLETQYFGPGTRLLVL.

This chain joins TRBV7-9 and TRBJ1-4, with D possibly being TRBD1 (6 bases). Germline CDR1 is SEHNR and CDR2 is FQNEAQ (reference sequence). V gave up 0 bases and J gave up 4 bases, with 15 bases separating them. CDR3 length: 17 amino acids. CDR3 nucleotides: TGTGCCAGCAGCTTAGCGCTGTTGGCAGGGGATAATGAAAAACTGTTTTTT. It encodes CASSLALLAGDNEKLFF.

The chain has TRBV19 and TRBJ2-5; 8 positions match TRBD1. The CDR3 loop spans 14 amino acids. CDR1 and CDR2 from the germline V gene are LNHDA and SQIVND (reference sequence). The V segment lost 9 bases and the J segment 2 bases; nucleotides outside the gene matches: 8. Written as DNA, the CDR3 is TGTGCCAGCCTAGACAGGGGAAATCAAGAGACCCAGTACTTC. Its protein is CASLDRGNQETQYF. The entire variable domain, with the rest obtained from reference TRBV19 and TRBJ2-5, is as follows: DGGITQSPKYLFRKEGQNVTLSCEQNLNHDAMYWYRQDPGQGLRLIYYSQIVNDFQKGDIAEGYSVSREKKESFPLTVTSAQKNPTAFYLCASLDRGNQETQYFGPGTRLLVL.

The chain couples TRBV9 to TRBJ2-7, with a possible D match to TRBD2 (6 bases). The CDR3 totals 17 residues. V was shortened by 3 bases and J by 4 bases, with 23 bases between the two germline ends. Per the germline V gene, CDR1 is SGDLS and CDR2 is YYNGEE. CDR3 protein: CASSGYPSLAGRYEQYF. CDR3 nucleotide sequence: TGTGCCAGCAGCGGATACCCCAGTTTGGCGGGGAGGTACGAGCAGTACTTC.

The chain joins TRBV6-1 to TRBJ2-5; 10 bases match TRBD2. The DNA end favors TRBJ2-7, so the J call may be wrong. Germline CDR1 reads MNHNS; CDR2 reads SASEGT. CDR3 size: 17 residues. CDR3 coding DNA: TGTGCCAGCAGTGCAACCCGGGGGGCTAGCGGGAGCAACGAGCAGTACTTC. Protein sequence: CASSATRGASGSNEQYF.

CDR3 sequence: CAISEAPGQHNTIYF. Here the CDR3 DNA reads TGTGCCATCAGTGAGGCCCCGGGACAGCACAACACCATATATTTT. The chain employs TRBV10-3 and TRBJ1-3, with 7 positions matching TRBD1. CDR3 length: 15 amino acids. With 2 bases clipped from V and 7 bases from J, the junction kept 8 bases outside the gene matches. CDR1 and CDR2 from the germline V gene are ENHRY and SYGVKD.